What follows are 13 T cell receptor beta chains derived from one specimen sequenced in a study of T cell responses to AZD1222 COVID-19 vaccine. Clones were sequenced by immunoSEQ multiplex PCR, and TCRdb holds only the in-frame ones, with some missing. This sample has 190,000 or so clones, with about 94% found just once. Source: peripheral blood, taken 28 days after the second AZD1222 dose. The receptors were sampled from an adult who received the AZD1222 COVID-19 vaccine.

The chain links TRBV5-1 to TRBJ1-4; TRBD1 matches at 9 bases. From germline, CDR1 is SGHRS and CDR2 YFSETQ. J lost 5 bases, V lost 4 bases, and 3 bases had no gene match. The CDR3 is 14 amino acids. This chain's CDR3 is CASSPGTGNEKLFF. CDR3 bases: TGCGCCAGCAGCCCCGGGACAGGGAATGAAAAACTGTTTTTT.

This clone came up once. V and J are TRBV12-3 or TRBV12-4 and TRBJ2-1; 7 positions match TRBD1. The CDR3 is 13 amino acids. V gave up 5 bases and J gave up 2 bases; unmatched junction bases: 0. This CDR3 reads CASSTGAYNEQFF. CDR3 DNA: TGTGCCAGCAGTACAGGGGCCTACAATGAGCAGTTCTTC.

The J gene is TRBJ2-5, the V gene TRBV19; perhaps TRBD2 as D (5 bases). This CDR3 comprises 14 residues. The V gene's germline CDR1 is LNHDA and CDR2 SQIVND (reference sequence). The V and J ends lost 4 bases and 5 bases respectively, with 14 bases between them. For the CDR3, the DNA is TGTGCCAGTAGTAATCGGGGATTCCGGGAGACCCAGTACTTC. Translating it yields CASSNRGFRETQYF.

This clone has only one observation. The V call is TRBV2, the J call TRBJ1-5, with a tentative D call TRBD1 (5 bases). The CDR3 is 16 amino acids. Per the germline V gene, CDR1 is SNHLY and CDR2 is FYNNEI. Trimming cost V 6 bases and J 6 bases, with 21 bases left between them. CDR3: CASSPLLWGSSQPQHF. The CDR3 DNA is TGTGCCAGCAGCCCCCTTCTGTGGGGCTCTTCTCAGCCCCAGCATTTT.

The CDR3 is CASSLGPGGGTDTQYF. CDR3 nucleotides: TGTGCCAGCAGCTTGGGCCCCGGAGGGGGCACAGATACGCAGTATTTT. The V call is TRBV5-4, the J call TRBJ2-3; possibly TRBD2 for D (6 bases). The length of the CDR3 is 16 residues. Germline V gene data show CDR1 as SGHNT and CDR2 as YYREEE (reference sequence). Trimming removed 0 bases at V and 1 base at J, with 12 bases between.

This clone was counted between two and nine times. The chain links TRBV14 to TRBJ1-2; 8 bases match TRBD1. CDR1 SGHDN and CDR2 FVKESK come from the germline V gene. Unmatched junction bases numbered 4, after V lost 4 bases and J lost 6 bases. The CDR3 totals 13 residues. CDR3 DNA sequence: TGTGCCAGCAGCCGAACCAGGGGGCATGGCTACACCTTC. Amino acids: CASSRTRGHGYTF.

This sequence joins TRBV20-1 and TRBJ2-1; D not certain. CDR1 is DFQATT, CDR2 SNEGSKA, per germline (reference sequence). The CDR3 is 11 amino acids. Trimming took 6 bases from V and 6 from J, leaving 9 bases between them. The CDR3 region has the DNA TGCAGTGCAGAGAGAGCCAATGAGCAGTTCTTC. As protein: CSAERANEQFF.

Concerning this clone itself: The sample holds other DNA sequences that translate to the same CDR3. This chain joins TRBV7-9 and TRBJ2-7; 11 bases line up with TRBD1. There are 15 residues in the CDR3. V lost 5 bases, J lost 2 bases, and 5 bases stayed unmatched. Germline-derived CDR1 and CDR2 are SEHNR and FQNEAQ (reference sequence). The CDR3 nucleotides are TGTGCCAGCAGCGCACCGGGACAGGGGGCCTACGAGCAGTACTTC. This codes for CASSAPGQGAYEQYF.

The chain has TRBV18 and TRBJ2-5, with no clear D. V lost 6 bases, J lost 5 bases, and 19 bases lay in between. The germline gives CDR1 KGHSH, CDR2 LQKENI. The CDR3 consists of 15 residues. The CDR3 bases are TGTGCCAGCTCGCGAGGTGAACAGAGTCAGGAGACCCAGTACTTC. Protein sequence: CASSRGEQSQETQYF.

The J gene is TRBJ1-2, the V gene TRBV5-5; the match to TRBD1 covers 7 bases. From germline, CDR1 is SGHKS and CDR2 YYEKEE (reference sequence). The CDR3 is 13 amino acids. Losses at the gene ends were 3 bases for V and 4 bases for J; bases not matched to a gene: 3. Here the CDR3 reads CASSSGTAYGYTF. In DNA, the CDR3 is TGTGCCAGCAGCTCCGGGACAGCCTATGGCTACACCTTC.

The genes are TRBV3-1 (or the pseudogene TRBV3-2) and TRBJ1-5, with 7 bases aligning to TRBD1. The CDR3 runs to 14 residues. Unmatched junction bases numbered 5, after V lost 2 bases and J lost 7 bases. Germline CDR1 reads LGHDT; CDR2 reads YNNKEL (reference sequence). The CDR3 loop reads CASSQQGVRQPQHF. As DNA, the CDR3 is TGTGCCAGCAGCCAACAGGGGGTCAGGCAGCCCCAGCATTTT.

V is TRBV5-1 and J is TRBJ1-4; 7 nucleotides agree with TRBD1. Germline CDR1 and CDR2: SGHRS and YFSETQ. The ends lost 5 bases at V and 2 bases at J; junction bases unmatched: 3. This CDR3 has 14 amino acids. The DNA of the CDR3 is TGCGCCAGCAGGACAGGGCCCACTAATGAAAAACTGTTTTTT. This codes for CASRTGPTNEKLFF.

The V call is TRBV3-1 (or the pseudogene TRBV3-2), the J call TRBJ1-4; 8 nucleotides match TRBD1. After removal of 2 bases from V and 8 bases from J, the junction contained 4 bases not matched to a gene. The CDR3 is 14 amino acids. The germline gives CDR1 LGHDT, CDR2 YNNKEL (reference sequence). The CDR3 here is CASSQNRGGEKLFF. CDR3 DNA sequence: TGTGCCAGCAGCCAAAACAGGGGGGGCGAAAAACTGTTTTTT.